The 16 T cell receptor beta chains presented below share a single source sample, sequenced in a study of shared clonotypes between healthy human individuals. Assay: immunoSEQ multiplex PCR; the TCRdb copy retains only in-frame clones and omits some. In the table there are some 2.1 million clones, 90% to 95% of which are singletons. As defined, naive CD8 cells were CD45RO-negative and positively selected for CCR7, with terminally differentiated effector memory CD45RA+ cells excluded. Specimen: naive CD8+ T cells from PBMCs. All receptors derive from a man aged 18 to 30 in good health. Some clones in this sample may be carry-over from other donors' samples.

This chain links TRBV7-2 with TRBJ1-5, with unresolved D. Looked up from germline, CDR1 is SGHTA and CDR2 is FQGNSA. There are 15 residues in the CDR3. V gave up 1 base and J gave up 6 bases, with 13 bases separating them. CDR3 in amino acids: CASSLELGFGQPQHF. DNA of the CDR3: TGTGCCAGCAGCTTAGAGTTAGGGTTTGGTCAGCCCCAGCATTTT.

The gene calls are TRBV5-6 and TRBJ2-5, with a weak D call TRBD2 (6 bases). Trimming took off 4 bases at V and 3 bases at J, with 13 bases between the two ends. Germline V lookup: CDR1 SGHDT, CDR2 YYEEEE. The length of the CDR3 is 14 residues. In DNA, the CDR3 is TGTGCCAGCAGCCGGGCGGGGCAGGAAGAGACCCAGTACTTC. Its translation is CASSRAGQEETQYF. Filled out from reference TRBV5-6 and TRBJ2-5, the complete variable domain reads DAGVTQSPTHLIKTRGQQVTLRCSPKSGHDTVSWYQQALGQGPQFIFQYYEEEERQRGNFPDRFSGHQFPNYSSELNVNALLLGDSALYLCASSRAGQEETQYFGPGTRLLVL.

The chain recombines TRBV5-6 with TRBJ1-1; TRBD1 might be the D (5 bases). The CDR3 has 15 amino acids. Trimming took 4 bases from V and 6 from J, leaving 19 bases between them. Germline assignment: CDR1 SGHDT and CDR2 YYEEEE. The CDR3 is CASSSPGKVGPEAFF. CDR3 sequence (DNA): TGTGCCAGCAGCAGTCCAGGGAAGGTAGGGCCTGAAGCTTTCTTT.

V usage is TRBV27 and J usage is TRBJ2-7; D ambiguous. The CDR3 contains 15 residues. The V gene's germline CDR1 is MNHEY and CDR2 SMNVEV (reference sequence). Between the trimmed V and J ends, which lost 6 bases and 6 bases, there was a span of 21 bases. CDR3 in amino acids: CASSPQAGFVGEQYF. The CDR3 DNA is TGTGCCAGCAGCCCCCAGGCCGGATTTGTAGGCGAGCAGTACTTC.

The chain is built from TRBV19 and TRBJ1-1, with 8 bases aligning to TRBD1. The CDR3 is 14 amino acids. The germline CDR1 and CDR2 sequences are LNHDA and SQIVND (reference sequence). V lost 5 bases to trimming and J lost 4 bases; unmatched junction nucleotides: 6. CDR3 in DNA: TGTGCCAGTAGTCCGGACAGGGAGTTCACTGAAGCTTTCTTT. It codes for CASSPDREFTEAFF.

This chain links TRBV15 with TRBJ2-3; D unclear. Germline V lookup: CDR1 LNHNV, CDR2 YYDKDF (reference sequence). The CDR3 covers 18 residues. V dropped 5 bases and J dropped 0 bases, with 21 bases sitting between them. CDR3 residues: CATSPSVIADPSTDTQYF. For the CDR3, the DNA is TGTGCCACCAGCCCGTCGGTAATCGCGGATCCGAGCACAGATACGCAGTATTTT.

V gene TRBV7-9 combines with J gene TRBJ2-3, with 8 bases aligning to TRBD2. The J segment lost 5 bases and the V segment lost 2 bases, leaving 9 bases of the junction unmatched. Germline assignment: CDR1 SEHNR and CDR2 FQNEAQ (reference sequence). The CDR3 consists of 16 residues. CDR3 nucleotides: TGTGCCAGCAGCTTACCCCTCGCGGGAGGTGTAGATACGCAGTATTTT. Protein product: CASSLPLAGGVDTQYF.

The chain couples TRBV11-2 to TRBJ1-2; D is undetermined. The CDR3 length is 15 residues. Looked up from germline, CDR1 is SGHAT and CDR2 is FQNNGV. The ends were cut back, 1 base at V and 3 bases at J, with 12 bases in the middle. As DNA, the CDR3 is TGTGCCAGCAGCTTAGCGCCTAACTATCACTATGGCTACACCTTC. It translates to CASSLAPNYHYGYTF.

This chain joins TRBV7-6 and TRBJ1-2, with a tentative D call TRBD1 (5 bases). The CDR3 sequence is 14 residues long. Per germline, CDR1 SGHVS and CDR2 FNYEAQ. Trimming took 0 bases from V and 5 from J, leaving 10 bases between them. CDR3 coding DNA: TGTGCCAGCAGCTTAGCGGTAGGGGTGTATGGCTACACCTTC. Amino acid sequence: CASSLAVGVYGYTF. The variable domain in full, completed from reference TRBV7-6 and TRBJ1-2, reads GAGVSQSPRYKVTKRGQDVALRCDPISGHVSLYWYRQALGQGPEFLTYFNYEAQQDKSGLPNDRFSAERPEGSISTLTIQRTEQRDSAMYRCASSLAVGVYGYTFGSGTRLTVV.

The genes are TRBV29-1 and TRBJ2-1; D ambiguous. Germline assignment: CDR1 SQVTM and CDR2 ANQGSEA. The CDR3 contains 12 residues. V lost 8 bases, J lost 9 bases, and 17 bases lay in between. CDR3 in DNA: TGCAGCACTGGAGATGACGGCCCTGAGCAGTTCTTC. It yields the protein CSTGDDGPEQFF.

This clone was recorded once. The CDR3 nucleotides are TGTGCCACCAGCAGAGGGACAGGAGCGTACCAAGAGACCCAGTACTTC. This encodes CATSRGTGAYQETQYF. This rearrangement joins TRBV15 to TRBJ2-5, with 7 bases aligning to TRBD1. The ends lost 1 base at V and 0 bases at J; junction bases unmatched: 5. The germline gives CDR1 LNHNV, CDR2 YYDKDF (reference sequence). The CDR3 length is 16 residues.

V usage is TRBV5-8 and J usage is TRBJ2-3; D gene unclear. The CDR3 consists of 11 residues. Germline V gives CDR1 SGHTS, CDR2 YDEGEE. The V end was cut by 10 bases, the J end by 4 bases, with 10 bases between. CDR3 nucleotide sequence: TGTGCCGGCGATCCTTCAGATACGCAGTATTTT. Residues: CAGDPSDTQYF.

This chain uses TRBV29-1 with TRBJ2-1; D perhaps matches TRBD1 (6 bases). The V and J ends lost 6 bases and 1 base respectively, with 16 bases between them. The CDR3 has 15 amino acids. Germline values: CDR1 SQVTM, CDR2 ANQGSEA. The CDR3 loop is CSVDLQGSSYNEQFF. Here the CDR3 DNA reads TGCAGCGTGGACCTACAGGGTAGTTCCTACAATGAGCAGTTCTTC.

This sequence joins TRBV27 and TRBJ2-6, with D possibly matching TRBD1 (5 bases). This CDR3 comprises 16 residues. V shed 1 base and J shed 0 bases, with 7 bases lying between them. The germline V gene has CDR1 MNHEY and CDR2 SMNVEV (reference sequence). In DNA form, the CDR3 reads TGTGCCAGCAGTTTATGGGGCCGCTCTGGGGCCAACGTCCTGACTTTC. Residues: CASSLWGRSGANVLTF.

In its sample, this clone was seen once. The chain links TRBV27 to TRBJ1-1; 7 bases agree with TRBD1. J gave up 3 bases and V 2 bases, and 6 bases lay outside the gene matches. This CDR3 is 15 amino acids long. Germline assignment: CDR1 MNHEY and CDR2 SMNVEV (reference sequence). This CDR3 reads CASSLPGGSYTEAFF. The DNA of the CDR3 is TGTGCCAGCAGTTTACCAGGGGGGAGCTACACTGAAGCTTTCTTT.

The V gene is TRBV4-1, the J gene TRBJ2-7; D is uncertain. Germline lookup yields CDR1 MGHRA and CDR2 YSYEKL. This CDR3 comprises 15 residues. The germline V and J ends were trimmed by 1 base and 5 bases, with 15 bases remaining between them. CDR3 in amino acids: CASSQVAGRSHEQYF. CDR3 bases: TGCGCCAGCAGCCAAGTAGCAGGAAGATCCCACGAGCAGTACTTC.